This T cell receptor beta chain derives from a study of blood T cell repertoires in COVID-19. In the study overall: The United States, Italy and Spain were the sources of the acute and convalescent COVID-19 samples.

From germline, CDR1 is LGHNA and CDR2 YNFKEQ. V was shortened by 6 bases and J by 5 bases, with 8 bases between the two germline ends. The CDR3 spans 12 residues. Assay used: immunoSEQ multiplex PCR; TCRdb lists only in-frame clones, some missing. The sample has 37,000 or so clones, around three quarters seen once; the top ten hold just under 2%. This clonotype originated in a man aged 60-69 years with active COVID-19. This sequence joins TRBV4-2 and TRBJ2-1; no clear D gene. The specimen was peripheral blood. This CDR3 is CASSYRDNEQFF. The CDR3 coding sequence is TGTGCCAGCAGTTACAGAGACAATGAGCAGTTCTTC.